One sample yielded the 13 T cell receptor beta chains listed below, sequenced in a study of blood T cell repertoires in COVID-19. Assay: immunoSEQ multiplex PCR; the TCRdb copy retains only in-frame clones and omits some. Among about 440,000 clones listed, around 90% were seen once. The specimen was PBMCs or T cells enriched from blood (not recorded which). These receptors all come from a man younger than 35 who had recovered from COVID-19.

This rearrangement joins TRBV28 to TRBJ2-7; 7 bases align to TRBD2. This CDR3 is 18 amino acids long. The junction had 22 bases not matched to a gene; V was cut back by 5 bases and J by 6 bases. Germline CDR1 MDHEN, CDR2 SYDVKM. The CDR3 DNA follows: TGTGCCAGCAGTAGTAGGGTTATGGGAGCGGGAACAGCCGTCGAGCAGTACTTC. Its translation: CASSSRVMGAGTAVEQYF.

The V gene is TRBV5-8, the J gene TRBJ2-7; D unresolved. Trimming cost V 4 bases and J 9 bases, with 17 bases left between them. Per germline, CDR1 SGHTS and CDR2 YDEGEE. The CDR3 covers 13 residues. The CDR3 DNA reads as TGTGCCAGCAGCCCTTGGGCCTACCCTGGGCAGTACTTC. Translated, it gives CASSPWAYPGQYF.

This clone was found a few times. V gene TRBV7-8 combines with J gene TRBJ1-1, with D perhaps matching TRBD1 (5 bases). CDR1 and CDR2 from the germline V gene are SGHVS and FQNEAQ. This CDR3 is built from 16 residues. Trimming stripped 5 bases from V and 1 base from J, with 17 bases between. CDR3 bases: TGTGCCAGCAGCCTCCCGAAGGGGAATCAGAACACTGAAGCTTTCTTT. Its translation: CASSLPKGNQNTEAFF. Full variable domain (rest looked up from reference TRBV7-8 and TRBJ1-1): GAGVSQSPRYKVAKRGQDVALRCDPISGHVSLFWYQQALGQGPEFLTYFQNEAQLDKSGLPSDRFFAERPEGSVSTLKIQRTQQEDSAVYLCASSLPKGNQNTEAFFGQGTRLTVV.

This clone appeared once. The chain recombines TRBV20-1 with TRBJ1-1; TRBD1 matches at 7 bases. This CDR3 region has 10 residues. CDR1 is DFQATT and CDR2 is SNEGSKA in the germline V gene (reference sequence). The V and J ends lost 7 bases and 8 bases, in that order; junction bases with no gene match: 4. CDR3 loop: CSDDRAEAFF. Written as DNA, the CDR3 is TGCAGTGACGACAGGGCGGAAGCTTTCTTT.

The gene calls are TRBV3-1 (or the pseudogene TRBV3-2) and TRBJ2-1; TRBD2 might be the D (5 bases). The ends were cut back, 0 bases at V and 8 bases at J, with 5 bases in the middle. The CDR3 loop spans 12 amino acids. Germline loops: CDR1 LGHDT, CDR2 YNNKEL (reference sequence). CDR3 protein: CASSQDGDEQFF. The CDR3 bases are TGTGCCAGCAGCCAAGACGGGGATGAGCAGTTCTTC.

The rearrangement uses TRBV13 and TRBJ2-1; 10 bases are shared with TRBD2. After removal of 3 bases from V and 6 bases from J, the junction contained 2 bases not matched to a gene. Per the germline V gene, CDR1 is PRHDT and CDR2 is FYEKMQ (reference sequence). CDR3 length: 14 amino acids. CDR3: CASSLGLASNEQFF. The DNA for the CDR3 is TGTGCCAGCAGCTTGGGACTAGCGTCCAATGAGCAGTTCTTC. Combining the CDR3 with reference TRBV13 and TRBJ2-1 gives the whole variable domain AAGVIQSPRHLIKEKRETATLKCYPIPRHDTVYWYQQGPGQDPQFLISFYEKMQSDKGSIPDRFSAQQFSDYHSELNMSSLELGDSALYFCASSLGLASNEQFFGPGTRLTVL.

V usage is TRBV18 and J usage is TRBJ2-2; D is possibly TRBD1 (7 bases). CDR1 and CDR2 (germline): KGHSH, LQKENI. The CDR3 totals 16 residues. Between the trimmed V and J ends, which lost 3 bases and 3 bases, there was a span of 14 bases. CDR3 nucleotides: TGTGCCAGCTCACCCAGGGGGGCCACGGACACCGGGGAGCTGTTTTTT. Protein product: CASSPRGATDTGELFF.

The chain recombines TRBV2 with TRBJ1-6; D perhaps matches TRBD1 (6 bases). Germline V gives CDR1 SNHLY, CDR2 FYNNEI. The CDR3 spans 13 residues. The V end lost 6 bases, the J end lost 9 bases, and 12 bases lay between the germline ends. The CDR3 DNA is TGTGCCAGCAGGGCCGAACAGGGTTCACCCCTCCACTTT. This codes for CASRAEQGSPLHF.

The rearrangement joins TRBV15 to TRBJ2-7; D ambiguous. The ends were cut back, 0 bases at V and 0 bases at J, with 9 bases in the middle. Germline CDR1 reads LNHNV; CDR2 reads YYDKDF (reference sequence). The CDR3 sequence is 15 residues long. The CDR3 is CATSRDMMSSYEQYF. The CDR3 nucleotides read TGTGCCACCAGCAGAGATATGATGAGCTCCTACGAGCAGTACTTC.

The chain couples TRBV2 to TRBJ1-2; perhaps TRBD1 as D (6 bases). The ends were cut back, 0 bases at V and 5 bases at J, with 19 bases in the middle. This CDR3 is built from 17 residues. CDR1 is SNHLY and CDR2 is FYNNEI in the germline V gene. The CDR3 loop reads CASSEAFQGPSGYGYTF. The CDR3 DNA reads TGTGCCAGCAGTGAAGCTTTTCAGGGGCCCAGCGGATATGGCTACACCTTC.

V usage is TRBV5-4 and J usage is TRBJ2-6; 9 positions match TRBD1. V shed 5 bases and J 2 bases; nucleotides not matched to a gene: 2. This CDR3 comprises 15 residues. Looked up from germline, CDR1 is SGHNT and CDR2 is YYREEE (reference sequence). The CDR3 DNA follows: TGTGCCAGCAGGAGGGACAGGGCTGGGGCCAACGTCCTGACTTTC. As protein: CASRRDRAGANVLTF. The full variable domain, with the rest looked up from reference TRBV5-4 and TRBJ2-6, is ETGVTQSPTHLIKTRGQQVTLRCSSQSGHNTVSWYQQALGQGPQFIFQYYREEENGRGNFPPRFSGLQFPNYSSELNVNALELDDSALYLCASRRDRAGANVLTFGAGSRLTVL.

This chain joins TRBV2 and TRBJ1-5, with D possibly being TRBD1 (5 bases). The CDR3 runs 14 residues. CDR1 and CDR2 from the germline V gene are SNHLY and FYNNEI. The V gene lost 4 bases and the J gene lost 5 bases, with 12 bases spanning the gap. CDR3: CASSVSQGYQPQHF. The CDR3 DNA reads as TGTGCCAGCAGTGTGAGCCAGGGTTATCAGCCCCAGCATTTT.

V is TRBV2 and J is TRBJ1-3; D gene unclear. V was cut by 7 bases and J by 0 bases, with 7 bases left in between. The V gene's germline CDR1 is SNHLY and CDR2 FYNNEI. This CDR3 comprises 13 residues. The CDR3 nucleotides read TGTGCCAGCAAGCAAAGCTCTGGAAACACCATATATTTT. Translated: CASKQSSGNTIYF. Together with reference TRBV2 and TRBJ1-3, the CDR3 gives the full variable domain: EPEVTQTPSHQVTQMGQEVILRCVPISNHLYFYWYRQILGQKVEFLVSFYNNEISEKSEIFDDQFSVERPDGSNFTLKIRSTKLEDSAMYFCASKQSSGNTIYFGEGSWLTVV.